This T cell receptor beta chain emerged from a study of beta chain features in type 1 diabetes (dated by TCRdb to the late 2010s). Background on the whole study: Mean age, gender distribution, total cell number and subset yield did not differ between patients and healthy donors. Regulatory and stem cell-like memory subsets were isolated from only 8 patients and about eight healthy donors, whereas naive and central memory subsets came from all 30 or so donors. A total of roughly 100,000,000 sorted cells were examined across all samples, and the number of cells per subset was strongly correlated with RNA yield. The study compared TCRB repertoires of sorted circulating CD4+ T cell subsets between recently diagnosed type 1 diabetes patients and matched healthy donors.

General study outcomes and caveats: Sequencing cDNA rather than genomic DNA could over-represent highly expressing activated cells, although activation and CD3 levels did not differ between groups. The naive, central memory and regulatory TCRB repertoires appeared to resemble one another more closely among patients than among healthy donors. PCR may preferentially amplify shorter templates, but because patient and control samples were amplified and corrected together, any resulting skew would affect both groups equally. In all four CD4+ subsets, TCRB CDR3 length was moderately but significantly shorter in type 1 diabetes patients. Fewer insertions and more nucleotide deletions at VDJ recombination sites were observed in patients with type 1 diabetes, implying thymic rearrangement abnormalities. Because the HLA sub-analyses included only small numbers of individuals, any influence of HLA type on TCRB rearrangement was left unresolved.

Each donor gave one peripheral blood draw, averaging roughly 100 mL, which was collected into heparinised tubes. Naive, central memory, regulatory and stem cell-like memory CD4+ T cells were sorted on a BD FACSAria II using a panel including CD45RO, CCR7, CD25, CD127, CD95 and CD27. Purity was above 95% for every sorted population. PBMCs were isolated right away by Lymphoprep density gradient centrifugation and were stained directly, without culture. So that batch effects would be minimized, each experiment stained and sorted samples in pairs, pairing one healthy donor with one patient. The High Capacity cDNA Reverse Transcription Kit was used to reverse transcribe all of the isolated RNA, meaning that expressed TCRB transcripts were what got sequenced. Deep immunoSEQ sequencing was performed on naive, central memory and regulatory T cell samples, with an average of about 3.6 million total reads per sample. Sorted cells were lysed in RLT buffer, and RNA was extracted using DNase-treated RNeasy Micro or Mini kits according to cell number. Each cell subset was processed separately to prevent cross-contamination, with patient and healthy donor samples processed together. TCRB sequences were amplified from cDNA with the immunoSEQ multiplex PCR, producing 87-bp fragments spanning the CDR3 region. The amplicons were sequenced using the Illumina HiSeq platform. The authors' pipeline ran thus. Synthetic template baselines were used to correct PCR bias computationally, reads within Hamming distance 2 were collapsed together, and singletons that could not be merged were discarded. Reads were aligned to IMGT to assign V, D and J genes, CDR3 length, and insertions or deletions at six rearrangement sites. Within each subset, clonotype counts were normalized to sorted cell number, and only after that were true diversity and Gini coefficients computed with the tcR R package. Repertoire sharing was quantified using the overlap coefficient calculated on TCRB nucleotide sequences. TCRdb mirrors the immuneACCESS table, restricted to in-frame sequences. Some clones are absent from its copies; in checked studies, under half trace to an unresolved V gene, and the reason for the others is unknown. The DNA gave D and trimming, while V, J and clone size come from that table. Present in this sample are 300,000 to 400,000 clones, over 8.5% of which were seen just once. The ten largest clones capture about 0.6% of the sample.

This clone was picked up many times. The clone's antigen remains unknown. No quality values exist for individual bases; no much larger clone is one base distant. The germline V gene provides CDR1 SGHTA and CDR2 FQGNSA. The junction shows trimming of 5 bases on V and 5 bases on J, plus 12 bases between the germline ends. The CDR3 measures 13 amino acids from cysteine to phenylalanine. The entry retains the CDR3 DNA only, 39 bases that are in frame from base 1. The sequence came from a man aged 25 to 45 with type 1 diabetes. The chain was built from TRBV7-2 and TRBJ1-2, with the D gene not clear enough to name. The sequenced sample consisted of central memory CD4+ T cells from blood. In nucleotide form, the sequence is TGTGCCAGCAGCCCCGAGGCCCAATATGGCTACACCTTC. This sequence encodes CASSPEAQYGYTF.